These T cell receptor beta chains were read from a single sample in a study of cytomegalovirus exposure and HLA in healthy donors. Method: immunoSEQ multiplex PCR; TCRdb's copy keeps in-frame clones and lacks some. The sample shows 150,000 to 200,000 clones, around three quarters of them seen only once. The sequenced material came from PBMCs. All receptors come from a woman in her 30s in good health and CMV-seronegative. Each CDR3 is given with its conserved first and last residue. A D gene is named only where the DNA matches it firmly. A row's size may be missing; if present it is once, few, many or a size class.

v_call | d_call | clone_size | cdr3_aa
TRBV5-1 | TRBD2 | - | CASSAGAFRSYNEQFF
TRBV19 | - | - | CASSPYGTEAFF
TRBV29-1 | - | - | CSVTRQGSTEAFF
TRBV5-6 | - | - | CASSLVQGYSGNTIYF
TRBV4-2 | - | - | CASSPGEGTLFLSLHF
TRBV7-9 | TRBD2 | - | CASTTSGVNEQFF
TRBV7-2 | TRBD2 | - | CASSFLGLAQTYEQYF
TRBV19 | - | few | CASSALSHYGYTF
TRBV28 | - | - | CASRQMQGGSPLHF
TRBV5-1 | - | - | CASRRGSEAFF
TRBV29-1 | - | few | CSVVGGGHSSYEQYF
TRBV10-1 | - | - | CASSPGRWTNEKLFF
TRBV19 | - | - | CASSPGKGRETQYF
TRBV7-9 | - | - | CASSLESLPQHF
TRBV21-1 | - | - | CASSPRGGDRYGYTF
TRBV11-1 | TRBD2 | - | CASSRDTGTSGTNEQFF
TRBV6-1 | - | - | CASSAQRSSGNTIYF